These 32 T cell receptor beta chains originate from one sample sequenced in a study of blood T cell repertoires in COVID-19. Assay used: immunoSEQ multiplex PCR; TCRdb lists only in-frame clones, some missing. Of about 220,000 clones in the sample, 83% were seen once. Sequenced input: peripheral blood. The receptors were sampled from a middle-aged woman with active or convalescent COVID-19.

The chain has TRBV30 and TRBJ1-2; D remains unclear. V was pared by 5 bases and J by 4 bases, with 17 bases between. This CDR3 is built from 14 residues. Germline V gene data show CDR1 as GTSNPN and CDR2 as SVGIG (reference sequence). The CDR3 DNA reads as TGTGCCTGGGTCCCTCTCGGGGTCAGCTATGGCTACACCTTC. It specifies CAWVPLGVSYGYTF.

Remarks on this clone: At one end, the junction sequence differs from germline, possibly due to a read error. The chain carries TRBV2 and TRBJ1-5; the match to TRBD1 covers 11 bases. Germline CDR1 and CDR2: SNHLY and FYNNEI. The CDR3 covers 18 residues. CDR3 sequence reads: CASREGQGAVFSNQPQHF. Written as DNA, the CDR3 is TGTGCCAGCAGGGAAGGACAGGGGGCCGTCTTTAGCAATCAGCCCCAGCATTTT.

This clone showed up just once. J is TRBJ2-7 and V is TRBV28; 11 nucleotides line up with TRBD1. This CDR3 spans 15 amino acids. The V gene end was trimmed by 2 bases and the J gene end by 2 bases; junction bases not matched to a gene: 2. Germline V gene data show CDR1 as MDHEN and CDR2 as SYDVKM. The CDR3 here is CASSLPGQGAYEQYF. DNA for the CDR3: TGTGCCAGCAGTTTACCGGGACAGGGGGCCTACGAGCAGTACTTC.

Comment on this clone: One junction end disagrees with the germline gene, perhaps due to a read error. V and J are TRBV5-4 and TRBJ2-3; no clear D gene. Germline assignment: CDR1 SGHNT and CDR2 YYREEE (reference sequence). CDR3 length: 14 residues. DNA for the CDR3: TGTGCCAGCAGCTTGGCCGGCAGCACAGATACACAGTATTTT. Protein sequence: CASSLAGSTDTQYF.

V gene TRBV18 combines with J gene TRBJ1-2; unclear D gene. The CDR3 runs to 15 residues. The germline V gene has CDR1 KGHSH and CDR2 LQKENI. The V and J ends lost 5 bases and 1 base respectively, with 14 bases between them. The CDR3 region has the DNA TGTGCCAGCTCATACAGCGGACGGGATAACTATGGCTACACCTTC. Its translation: CASSYSGRDNYGYTF. The whole variable domain, filled in from reference TRBV18 and TRBJ1-2, reads NAGVMQNPRHLVRRRGQEARLRCSPMKGHSHVYWYRQLPEEGLKFMVYLQKENIIDESGMPKERFSAEFPKEGPSILRIQQVVRGDSAAYFCASSYSGRDNYGYTFGSGTRLTVV.

The J gene is TRBJ1-1, the V gene TRBV28, with TRBD1 matching 11 bases. V trimming: 4 bases; J trimming: 5 bases; junction bases outside the gene matches: 12. The CDR3 length is 17 residues. Germline assignment: CDR1 MDHEN and CDR2 SYDVKM. The CDR3 bases are TGTGCCAGCAGTTCCCGGGACAGGGGGTGGCCTAGGACTGAAGCTTTCTTT. Translated: CASSSRDRGWPRTEAFF.

This clone showed up just once. The chain is built from TRBV5-1 and TRBJ2-1, with 9 bases fitting TRBD2. V gave up 2 bases and J gave up 0 bases; unmatched junction bases: 9. Germline V gives CDR1 SGHRS, CDR2 YFSETQ. The CDR3 is 18 residues long. DNA for the CDR3: TGCGCCAGCAGCTTTTCCCCTAGCGGGGCGAGCTCCTACAATGAGCAGTTCTTC. It specifies CASSFSPSGASSYNEQFF.

To note about this clone: This CDR3 is also generated by other DNA sequences in the sample. The J gene is TRBJ1-1, the V gene TRBV9; D is uncertain. The germline V and J ends were trimmed by 0 bases and 4 bases, with 4 bases remaining between them. From germline, CDR1 is SGDLS and CDR2 YYNGEE. The CDR3 contains 12 residues. The CDR3 DNA follows: TGTGCCAGCAGCGTAGGCGGCACTGAAGCTTTCTTT. Translating gives CASSVGGTEAFF.

This CDR3 is CASSLLGGGTGELFF. The CDR3 DNA reads as TGTGCCAGCAGTCTACTAGGGGGGGGCACCGGGGAGCTGTTTTTT. This chain connects TRBV2 to TRBJ2-2; D perhaps matches TRBD2 (7 bases). V dropped 5 bases and J dropped 4 bases, with 14 bases sitting between them. CDR1 and CDR2 (germline): SNHLY, FYNNEI. This CDR3 spans 15 amino acids.

V is TRBV7-2 and J is TRBJ1-3; D gene ambiguous. Between the trimmed V and J ends, which lost 5 bases and 0 bases, there was a span of 11 bases. The germline CDR1 and CDR2 sequences are SGHTA and FQGNSA. The CDR3 has 15 amino acids. CDR3 loop: CASSPDLYSGNTIYF. CDR3 nucleotide sequence: TGTGCCAGCAGCCCGGACTTATACTCTGGAAACACCATATATTTT.

This chain joins TRBV24-1 and TRBJ2-3; the match to TRBD2 covers 7 bases. CDR1 is KGHDR, CDR2 SFDVKD, per germline. J gave up 0 bases and V 2 bases, and 4 bases lay outside the gene matches. CDR3 length equals 16 residues. CDR3 protein: CATSDYGGGSTDTQYF. The DNA of the CDR3 is TGTGCCACCAGTGATTACGGCGGGGGTAGCACAGATACGCAGTATTTT.

The genes are TRBV5-1 and TRBJ1-1, with D hard to call. Per germline, CDR1 SGHRS and CDR2 YFSETQ. V was pared by 4 bases and J by 1 base, with 17 bases between. This CDR3 has 16 residues. The CDR3 loop is CASSRRYVVGNTEAFF. DNA for the CDR3: TGCGCCAGCAGCCGCCGGTACGTGGTCGGGAACACTGAAGCTTTCTTT.

This chain connects TRBV11-3 to TRBJ2-1; 10 nucleotides match TRBD2. Germline V gives CDR1 SGHNT, CDR2 YENEEA. There are 15 residues in the CDR3. Germline trimming cut 1 base from V and 7 bases from J; bases unmatched to any gene: 4. This chain's CDR3 is CASSLVAGGINEQFF. CDR3 nucleotide sequence: TGTGCCAGCAGCTTAGTAGCGGGAGGAATTAATGAGCAGTTCTTC.

The chain has TRBV18 and TRBJ2-3; 8 nucleotides agree with TRBD1. CDR1 and CDR2 from the germline V gene are KGHSH and LQKENI. With V trimmed by 4 bases and J by 5 bases, 2 bases remained unmatched. The CDR3 spans 13 residues. CDR3 region: CASSRTGGDTQYF. CDR3 nucleotide sequence: TGTGCCAGCTCACGAACAGGGGGAGATACGCAGTATTTT.

This chain links TRBV7-3 with TRBJ2-2; 9 bases line up with TRBD2. The CDR3 sequence is 14 residues long. Germline trimming cut 2 bases from V and 6 bases from J; bases unmatched to any gene: 1. Germline V gene lookup returns CDR1 SGHTA and CDR2 FQGTGA. The CDR3 protein is CASSLAGGPGELFF. The DNA of the CDR3 is TGTGCCAGCAGCTTAGCGGGAGGGCCCGGGGAGCTGTTTTTT.

This chain uses TRBV7-2 with TRBJ1-5; 12 bases agree with TRBD1. The CDR3 runs 15 residues. Unmatched junction bases numbered 5, after V lost 5 bases and J lost 6 bases. Germline V lookup: CDR1 SGHTA, CDR2 FQGNSA. The CDR3 here is CASSQGTGGIQPQHF. CDR3 in DNA: TGTGCCAGCAGCCAGGGGACAGGGGGCATTCAGCCCCAGCATTTT.

The chain has TRBV28 and TRBJ2-2; the D is unclear. The V end lost 3 bases, the J end lost 4 bases, and 9 bases lay between the germline ends. This CDR3 is 14 amino acids long. Germline V gene sequence: CDR1 MDHEN, CDR2 SYDVKM. This CDR3 reads CASSLGLSTGELFF. CDR3 DNA sequence: TGTGCCAGCAGTTTGGGCCTGAGCACCGGGGAGCTGTTTTTT.

V usage is TRBV24-1 and J usage is TRBJ1-3; the D gene is possibly TRBD1 (6 bases). This CDR3 comprises 16 residues. CDR1 is KGHDR and CDR2 is SFDVKD in the germline V gene. The germline V and J ends were trimmed by 4 bases and 5 bases, with 17 bases remaining between them. For the CDR3, the DNA is TGTGCCACCAGTGACTGGGGACGGCAGGGGAGAAACACCATATATTTT. This sequence encodes CATSDWGRQGRNTIYF.

CDR3 in DNA: TGCGCCAGCAGAGGGACAGGGAAGCCCTACGAGCAGTACTTC. Translated, it gives CASRGTGKPYEQYF. J is TRBJ2-7 and V is TRBV10-1, with 9 bases aligning to TRBD1. V lost 6 bases, J lost 2 bases, and 5 bases stayed unmatched. This CDR3 contains 14 residues. Germline V CDR1 and CDR2: WNHNN, SYGVQD (reference sequence).

The rearrangement uses TRBV12-5 and TRBJ1-4, with a possible D match to TRBD1 (5 bases). The germline V gene has CDR1 LGHNT and CDR2 FRNRAP. V was pared by 2 bases and J by 3 bases, with 10 bases between. The length of the CDR3 is 15 residues. The CDR3 sequence is CASGLMGGPNEKLFF. CDR3 bases: TGTGCTAGTGGTTTGATGGGGGGACCTAATGAAAAACTGTTTTTT.

V and J are TRBV27 and TRBJ1-5, with TRBD1 matching 9 bases. From germline, CDR1 is MNHEY and CDR2 SMNVEV (reference sequence). The CDR3 runs to 14 residues. Trimming cost V 5 bases and J 7 bases; bases outside gene matches: 6. The CDR3 nucleotides read TGTGCCAGCAGTGGGACAGGGCCAGGGCAGCCCCAGCATTTT. This translates into CASSGTGPGQPQHF.

CDR3: CASSVGLAGYNEQFF. The CDR3 DNA is TGTGCCAGCAGCGTAGGACTAGCGGGGTACAATGAGCAGTTCTTC. The chain couples TRBV9 to TRBJ2-1, with 11 bases identical to TRBD2. The CDR3 sequence is 15 residues long. Trimming removed 0 bases from V and 4 bases from J; junction bases left unmatched: 0. Germline lookup yields CDR1 SGDLS and CDR2 YYNGEE. The full variable domain, its missing parts supplied by reference TRBV9 and TRBJ2-1, is DSGVTQTPKHLITATGQRVTLRCSPRSGDLSVYWYQQSLDQGLQFLIQYYNGEERAKGNILERFSAQQFPDLHSELNLSSLELGDSALYFCASSVGLAGYNEQFFGPGTRLTVL.

The genes are TRBV30 and TRBJ2-3, with 13 bases identical to TRBD2. Germline V gene data show CDR1 as GTSNPN and CDR2 as SVGIG (reference sequence). The CDR3 spans 17 residues. V lost 2 bases to trimming and J lost 4 bases; unmatched junction nucleotides: 9. CDR3 in amino acids: CAWSTHTSGGAPDTQYF. DNA for the CDR3: TGTGCCTGGAGTACGCATACTAGCGGGGGGGCCCCAGATACGCAGTATTTT.

The chain carries TRBV9 and TRBJ1-3; TRBD1 aligns across 8 bases. The germline gives CDR1 SGDLS, CDR2 YYNGEE. There are 15 residues in the CDR3. The trim removed 3 bases at V and 4 bases at J, leaving 6 bases unmatched. The CDR3 sequence is CASSDQGAPGNTIYF. The CDR3, as DNA: TGTGCCAGCAGCGACCAGGGGGCGCCGGGAAACACCATATATTTT.

This chain links TRBV2 with TRBJ1-2; no reliable D call. Trimming removed 5 bases at V and 4 bases at J, with 14 bases between. The CDR3 covers 14 residues. From germline, CDR1 is SNHLY and CDR2 FYNNEI. The CDR3 region has the DNA TGTGCCAGCAGTCACCAGTCCCAAATCTATGGCTACACCTTC. It specifies CASSHQSQIYGYTF.

The chain links TRBV11-2 to TRBJ2-1, with 9 bases lining up with TRBD2. The V gene's germline CDR1 is SGHAT and CDR2 FQNNGV. Trimming cost V 4 bases and J 4 bases; bases outside gene matches: 11. CDR3 size: 17 residues. This CDR3 reads CASSSVASGVQYNEQFF. As DNA, the CDR3 is TGTGCCAGCAGCTCGGTCGCTAGCGGGGTACAATACAATGAGCAGTTCTTC.

This clone appeared a few times. The V gene is TRBV6-2 or TRBV6-3, the J gene TRBJ1-5, with D uncertain. The CDR3 is made up of 15 amino acids. The V and J ends lost 5 bases and 0 bases respectively, with 11 bases between them. From germline, CDR1 is MNHEY and CDR2 SVGEGT. The CDR3 coding sequence is TGTGCCAGCAGTGACCTTTACTATAGCAATCAGCCCCAGCATTTT. Its protein product is CASSDLYYSNQPQHF.

CDR3 region: CSASPGTGTFPEAFF. Written as DNA, the CDR3 is TGCAGTGCTAGTCCCGGGACAGGAACTTTCCCTGAAGCTTTCTTT. The chain is built from TRBV20-1 and TRBJ1-1, with 8 positions matching TRBD1. V lost 3 bases to trimming and J lost 6 bases; unmatched junction nucleotides: 12. This CDR3 comprises 15 residues. Germline V gene lookup returns CDR1 DFQATT and CDR2 SNEGSKA (reference sequence).

The chain links TRBV30 to TRBJ1-2; tentative D call: TRBD1 (5 bases). V lost 3 bases to trimming and J lost 7 bases, with 12 bases between them. CDR3 length: 12 amino acids. Germline CDR1 is GTSNPN and CDR2 is SVGIG (reference sequence). CDR3 DNA sequence: TGTGCCTGGAGCCGGAGGGGTTTTGGCTACACCTTC. Amino acid sequence: CAWSRRGFGYTF.

The rearrangement uses TRBV4-1 and TRBJ2-7; D gene ambiguous. Germline V gene sequence: CDR1 MGHRA, CDR2 YSYEKL. V lost 2 bases to trimming and J lost 2 bases, with 4 bases between them. CDR3 length: 12 residues. In DNA form, the CDR3 reads TGCGCCAGCAGCCAACTCCCCTACGAGCAGTACTTC. This sequence encodes CASSQLPYEQYF.

The chain has TRBV5-5 and TRBJ1-5; no clear D gene. V was clipped by 5 bases and J by 0 bases, with 6 bases between them. This CDR3 has 13 residues. The germline CDR1 and CDR2 sequences are SGHKS and YYEKEE (reference sequence). The CDR3 DNA follows: TGTGCCAGCAGACTATATAGCAATCAGCCCCAGCATTTT. Its translation: CASRLYSNQPQHF.

This clone was picked up many times. The chain couples TRBV6-4 to TRBJ1-1; TRBD1 matches at 9 bases. The V gene's germline CDR1 is MRHNA and CDR2 SNTAGT. The CDR3 loop spans 14 amino acids. After removal of 5 bases from V and 10 bases from J, the junction contained 11 bases not matched to a gene. The CDR3 here is CASSSAPGQGRAFF. The CDR3 nucleotides are TGTGCCAGCAGTTCGGCCCCGGGACAGGGACGAGCTTTCTTT.